These 11 T cell receptor beta chains originate from one sample sequenced in a study of blood T cell repertoires in COVID-19. Method: immunoSEQ multiplex PCR; TCRdb's copy keeps in-frame clones and lacks some. The sample shows roughly 120,000 clones, about four fifths of them seen only once. The specimen sequenced was peripheral blood. All receptors come from a woman between 55 and 75 years old with acute or convalescent COVID-19.

The chain has TRBV24-1 and TRBJ2-4; a weak D match, TRBD1 (7 bases). CDR3 length equals 13 residues. The V gene's germline CDR1 is KGHDR and CDR2 SFDVKD. The germline V and J ends were trimmed by 7 bases and 7 bases, with 13 bases remaining between them. The CDR3 here is CATREPGGNIQYF. For the CDR3, the DNA is TGTGCCACCAGAGAACCAGGGGGGAACATTCAGTACTTC.

The chain employs TRBV7-9 and TRBJ1-3; 8 nucleotides match TRBD1. CDR1 and CDR2 from the germline V gene are SEHNR and FQNEAQ (reference sequence). This CDR3 is 12 amino acids long. J gave up 7 bases and V 5 bases, and 1 base lay outside the gene matches. Here the CDR3 DNA reads TGTGCCAGCAGCAACAGGGGGAACACCATATATTTT. It is translated as CASSNRGNTIYF.

V gene TRBV6-6 combines with J gene TRBJ1-4, with TRBD1 matching over 7 bases. The CDR3 is 14 residues long. Germline assignment: CDR1 MNHNY and CDR2 SVGAGI (reference sequence). Trimming cost V 7 bases and J 6 bases; bases outside gene matches: 8. CDR3 loop: CASTKGQDDEKLFF. Written as DNA, the CDR3 is TGTGCCAGCACTAAAGGACAGGATGATGAAAAACTGTTTTTT.

This chain joins TRBV20-1 and TRBJ2-1, with D tentatively TRBD1 (6 bases). The CDR3 is 11 amino acids. In germline, CDR1 is DFQATT, CDR2 SNEGSKA (reference sequence). Deletions cut 5 bases from V and 6 bases from J, with 8 bases between. The CDR3 DNA reads as TGCAGTGCTTACAGGGCCAATGAGCAGTTCTTC. Amino acid sequence: CSAYRANEQFF.

The V call is TRBV5-8, the J call TRBJ1-5; D gene unclear. V was clipped by 4 bases and J by 5 bases, with 16 bases between them. The germline V gene encodes CDR1 SGHTS and CDR2 YDEGEE. The CDR3 is made up of 15 amino acids. The CDR3 sequence is CASSALLTPDQPQHF. CDR3 nucleotides: TGTGCCAGCAGCGCCCTGCTTACCCCAGATCAGCCCCAGCATTTT.

This clone has only a few counts. The chain carries TRBV7-3 and TRBJ1-2; D is unclear. Per germline, CDR1 SGHTA and CDR2 FQGTGA. Trimming removed 4 bases from V and 7 bases from J, with 13 bases in between. The CDR3 has 13 residues. The CDR3 DNA sequence: TGTGCCAGCAGCTCCACGGGAAATGGTGGCTACACCTTC. Its translation: CASSSTGNGGYTF.

DNA of the CDR3: TGTGCCAGCAGTGGGGGGCCGGGGTCTTTCGGCTACACCTTC. Encoded protein: CASSGGPGSFGYTF. The V call is TRBV2, the J call TRBJ1-2; possible D gene TRBD1, 6 bases. V was pared by 4 bases and J by 8 bases, with 17 bases between. The CDR3 is 14 residues long. Per the germline V gene, CDR1 is SNHLY and CDR2 is FYNNEI.

This rearrangement joins TRBV11-3 to TRBJ2-3; maybe TRBD2 (7 bases). V was pared by 6 bases and J by 0 bases, with 13 bases between. This CDR3 comprises 15 residues. Per germline, CDR1 SGHNT and CDR2 YENEEA. The CDR3 nucleotides are TGTGCCAGCAGTAGGGGGGGTTCGAGCACAGATACGCAGTATTTT. It is translated as CASSRGGSSTDTQYF.

This clone came up once. The genes are TRBV29-1 and TRBJ2-7; weak D call: TRBD2 (5 bases). V lost 3 bases and J 1 base, leaving 7 bases between the germline ends. Germline values: CDR1 SQVTM, CDR2 ANQGSEA. This CDR3 is built from 12 residues. CDR3 sequence reads: CSVEEESYEQYF. The CDR3 DNA sequence: TGCAGCGTTGAGGAGGAATCCTACGAGCAGTACTTC.

This chain joins TRBV5-1 and TRBJ2-3, with TRBD2 matching over 8 bases. The CDR3 loop spans 16 amino acids. The germline V gene has CDR1 SGHRS and CDR2 YFSETQ. Trimming took 0 bases from V and 1 from J; bases not matched to a gene: 4. DNA for the CDR3: TGCGCCAGCAGCTTGGCCGGGGGGGTAGGCACAGATACGCAGTATTTT. The encoded protein is CASSLAGGVGTDTQYF.

The chain joins TRBV7-2 to TRBJ1-2; D unclear. Looked up from germline, CDR1 is SGHTA and CDR2 is FQGNSA. V dropped 2 bases and J dropped 1 base, with 8 bases sitting between them. The CDR3 covers 14 residues. In DNA form, the CDR3 reads TGTGCCAGCAGCTTACCGAGTATTAACTATGGCTACACCTTC. It is translated as CASSLPSINYGYTF.